The 25 T cell receptor beta chains below were found in one sample sequenced in a study of blood T cells in healthy people across ages. Primers used in a second PCR of roughly 6 to 11 cycles were a sample-barcoded 5' primer and a J-beta primer mix. One entry per CDR3 protein, called by TCRdb with MiXCR from the 5' RACE reads. The sample consists of approximately 800,000 distinct CDR3 sequences, 45% to 70% of them appearing once. The material sequenced was blood. These TCRs come from a man aged 35-49 years in good health.

This chain connects TRBV12-3 or TRBV12-4 to TRBJ1-2; 7 nucleotides line up with TRBD1. The CDR3 has 16 residues. V gave up 6 bases and J gave up 8 bases; unmatched junction bases: 18. CDR3 sequence reads: CASRTTLPRDSSGYTF. CDR3 nucleotide sequence: TGTGCCAGCAGGACGACCCTCCCTCGGGACAGTTCGGGCTACACCTTC.

V usage is TRBV20-1 and J usage is TRBJ1-5, with 8 bases fitting TRBD1. This CDR3 is 15 amino acids long. Germline assignment: CDR1 DFQATT and CDR2 SNEGSKA (reference sequence). The junction had 7 bases not matched to a gene; V was cut back by 6 bases and J by 0 bases. DNA for the CDR3: TGCAGTGCAACCGAACAGGGGGGTAGCAATCAGCCCCAGCATTTT. Its translation: CSATEQGGSNQPQHF.

The V call is TRBV5-1, the J call TRBJ2-1, with 8 bases aligning to TRBD2. The CDR3 length is 17 residues. Trimming at V came to 4 bases and at J to 6 bases, leaving 15 bases not matched to a gene. Germline values: CDR1 SGHRS, CDR2 YFSETQ. The CDR3 nucleotides read TGCGCCAGCAGCCGCGGTAGAGGGACTAGAGGGATCAATGAGCAGTTCTTC. It is translated as CASSRGRGTRGINEQFF. Complete variable domain (other parts from reference TRBV5-1 and TRBJ2-1): KAGVTQTPRYLIKTRGQQVTLSCSPISGHRSVSWYQQTPGQGLQFLFEYFSETQRNKGNFPGRFSGRQFSNSRSEMNVSTLELGDSALYLCASSRGRGTRGINEQFFGPGTRLTVL.

The rearrangement joins TRBV12-3 or TRBV12-4 to TRBJ2-2, with 7 bases matching TRBD1. CDR3 length equals 16 residues. V lost 6 bases to trimming and J lost 5 bases; unmatched junction nucleotides: 12. Here the CDR3 reads CASRLSGGSRTGELFF. In DNA, the CDR3 is TGTGCCAGCAGGCTCTCAGGGGGTTCGAGAACCGGGGAGCTGTTTTTT.

This clonotype was seen a handful of times. This chain links TRBV3-1 with TRBJ2-7; D unclear. The J call may be faulty, since TRBJ2-5 better matches the DNA end. CDR3 length: 14 amino acids. Germline lookup yields CDR1 LGHDT and CDR2 YNNKEL (reference sequence). In nucleotides, the CDR3 is TGTGCCAGCAGCCAAGCACGGATGCCGGGGACCCAGTACTTC. Translation gives CASSQARMPGTQYF.

CDR3 DNA: TGTGCCAGCAGTCCCGAGTCAGACTATGGCTACACCTTC. Translating gives CASSPESDYGYTF. This rearrangement joins TRBV27 to TRBJ1-2; D remains ambiguous. The V end lost 5 bases, the J end lost 3 bases, and 10 bases lay between the germline ends. The CDR3 is 13 amino acids. Germline V gene lookup returns CDR1 MNHEY and CDR2 SMNVEV (reference sequence).

V and J are TRBV9 and TRBJ2-7, with D perhaps TRBD1 (5 bases). The CDR3 totals 13 residues. V was shortened by 2 bases and J by 3 bases, with 9 bases between the two germline ends. Looked up from germline, CDR1 is SGDLS and CDR2 is YYNGEE. The CDR3 reads CASSVARDYEQYF. CDR3 sequence (DNA): TGTGCCAGCAGCGTTGCCAGGGACTACGAGCAGTACTTC.

This clonotype occurred a few times. This chain links TRBV28 with TRBJ1-1; D gene unclear. Trimming left V 7 bases short and J 1 base short, with 10 bases between. Germline V gene data show CDR1 as MDHEN and CDR2 as SYDVKM. CDR3 length equals 13 residues. CDR3 amino acids: CASMAGSNTEAFF. The CDR3 nucleotides read TGTGCCAGCATGGCGGGATCGAACACTGAAGCTTTCTTT.

The chain has TRBV29-1 and TRBJ2-3; TRBD1 is a possible D gene (7 bases). Germline values: CDR1 SQVTM, CDR2 ANQGSEA. Between the trimmed V and J ends, which lost 6 bases and 5 bases, there was a span of 18 bases. This CDR3 is built from 14 residues. The CDR3, as DNA: TGCAGCGTGGGGGGACAGAAGGTGGGAGATACGCAGTATTTT. It codes for CSVGGQKVGDTQYF.

The J gene is TRBJ2-1, the V gene TRBV9, with 9 bases that match TRBD2. J was trimmed by 0 bases and V by 7 bases; bases with no gene match: 11. Looked up from germline, CDR1 is SGDLS and CDR2 is YYNGEE. The CDR3 contains 17 residues. CDR3 loop: CASHSGTSRSSYNEQFF. DNA for the CDR3: TGTGCCAGCCACTCCGGGACTAGCCGAAGCTCCTACAATGAGCAGTTCTTC.

This clonotype turned up a few times. The rearrangement uses TRBV6-5 and TRBJ2-7; D gene uncertain. The CDR3 sequence is 11 residues long. Germline assignment: CDR1 MNHEY and CDR2 SVGAGI. The V gene lost 7 bases and the J gene lost 1 base, with 5 bases spanning the gap. The CDR3 DNA reads as TGTGCCAGCACTCAGTCCTACGAGCAGTACTTC. This gives the protein CASTQSYEQYF.

DNA for the CDR3: TGTGCCAGCAGTTTCTTGCATAGTTCGAGGACTACACCGGGAACAAGGGCAGATACGCAGTATTTT. Its protein is CASSFLHSSRTTPGTRADTQYF. The chain links TRBV28 to TRBJ2-3; D possibly corresponds to TRBD2 (6 bases). V was shortened by 3 bases and J by 4 bases, with 35 bases between the two germline ends. Germline CDR1 reads MDHEN; CDR2 reads SYDVKM. The CDR3 totals 22 residues.

Worth noting for this clonotype: This likely comes from a read error, as the CDR3 has no conserved phenylalanine or tryptophan at its end. The rearrangement joins TRBV20-1 to TRBJ2-1; TRBD2 aligns across 13 bases. This CDR3 has 15 residues. With V trimmed by 3 bases and J by 8 bases, 7 bases remained unmatched. Germline CDR1 reads DFQATT; CDR2 reads SNEGSKA (reference sequence). CDR3 bases: TGCAGTGCTAGTCGGACTAGCGGGAGTGTCGATGAGCAGTTCCTC. It encodes CSASRTSGSVDEQFL.

The CDR3 coding sequence is TGTGCCAGCAGTTTACTTAATGGACAGACGGGGCAGTTCTTC. Its protein product is CASSLLNGQTGQFF. The chain recombines TRBV28 with TRBJ2-1; TRBD1 might be the D (6 bases). From germline, CDR1 is MDHEN and CDR2 SYDVKM. CDR3 size: 14 residues. The V end was cut by 2 bases, the J end by 12 bases, with 17 bases between.

This clonotype was observed a few times. A read error is possible here, since a much larger clone lies one base away. The chain has TRBV7-8 and TRBJ1-2; D remains unclear. This CDR3 region has 13 residues. The germline gives CDR1 SGHVS, CDR2 FQNEAQ. V was pared by 5 bases and J by 3 bases, with 10 bases between. The CDR3 loop reads CASSARIYYGYTF. The CDR3 DNA sequence: TGTGCCAGCAGCGCCCGAATCTACTATGGCTACACCTTC.

This clonotype was counted a few times. The rearrangement uses TRBV4-3 and TRBJ1-6; a possible D gene is TRBD1 (5 bases). Germline values: CDR1 LGHNA, CDR2 YSLEER. CDR3 length: 18 amino acids. Trimming removed 1 base from V and 5 bases from J, with 18 bases in between. CDR3 nucleotide sequence: TGCGCCAGCAGCCAAGCAAGCCCGGGGGACGGGCATAATTCACCCCTCCACTTT. Its protein product is CASSQASPGDGHNSPLHF.

This clonotype was counted between two and nine times. V and J are TRBV7-2 and TRBJ2-7, with D uncertain. The V gene's germline CDR1 is SGHTA and CDR2 FQGNSA. CDR3 length equals 14 residues. V lost 4 bases to trimming and J lost 1 base, with 11 bases between them. CDR3 bases: TGTGCCAGCAGCTATGGAGACACATCCTACGAGCAGTACTTC. Its translation: CASSYGDTSYEQYF.

This chain links TRBV18 with TRBJ1-6; TRBD1 is a possible D gene (5 bases). The CDR3 runs to 15 residues. Trimming pared 0 bases from V and 7 bases from J, leaving 10 bases between. CDR1 is KGHSH, CDR2 LQKENI, per germline. CDR3 DNA: TGTGCCAGCTCACCACCGTTCGGGGGAAATTCACCCCTCCACTTT. Amino acids: CASSPPFGGNSPLHF.

This sequence joins TRBV4-2 and TRBJ1-1, with D uncertain. This CDR3 has 14 amino acids. Germline V gene lookup returns CDR1 LGHNA and CDR2 YNFKEQ. V was pared by 0 bases and J by 7 bases, with 12 bases between. The CDR3 DNA is TGTGCCAGCAGCCAAGAGGTTAGGGCAGGTGAAGCTTTCTTT. It encodes CASSQEVRAGEAFF.

This clonotype was counted only a few times. The chain employs TRBV6-5 and TRBJ1-1; no definite D call. Trimming took 4 bases from V and 4 from J, leaving 13 bases between them. The CDR3 runs to 14 residues. Germline V gene lookup returns CDR1 MNHEY and CDR2 SVGAGI. The CDR3 coding sequence is TGTGCCAGCAGTTCAGATACCTGGGGCACTGAAGCTTTCTTT. The encoded protein is CASSSDTWGTEAFF.

The chain is built from TRBV12-3 or TRBV12-4 and TRBJ2-1; 8 positions agree with TRBD2. After removal of 1 base from V and 3 bases from J, the junction contained 5 bases not matched to a gene. There are 16 residues in the CDR3. CDR3 amino acids: CASSLELAVIYNEQFF. CDR3 bases: TGTGCCAGCAGTTTAGAACTAGCGGTAATCTACAATGAGCAGTTCTTC.

This chain joins TRBV20-1 and TRBJ2-4, with 7 positions matching TRBD1. The CDR3 totals 15 residues. Germline CDR1 and CDR2: DFQATT and SNEGSKA (reference sequence). V dropped 6 bases and J dropped 0; count of bases not matched to a gene: 8. CDR3 nucleotide sequence: TGCAGTGCCGATGACAGGGTTAAAGCCAAAAACATTCAGTACTTC. Translation gives CSADDRVKAKNIQYF.

The J gene is TRBJ2-3, the V gene TRBV25-1; 8 nucleotides agree with TRBD2. The CDR3 spans 18 residues. In germline, CDR1 is MGHDK, CDR2 SYGVNS. Unmatched junction bases numbered 10, after V lost 2 bases and J lost 0 bases. The CDR3 coding sequence is TGTGCCAGCAGTGAACCCTCCTGGCTAGCGGGTAGCACAGATACGCAGTATTTT. Protein product: CASSEPSWLAGSTDTQYF.

The CDR3 sequence is CSGQVGNYGYTF. DNA of the CDR3: TGCAGTGGTCAGGTGGGGAACTATGGCTACACCTTC. The V and J genes are TRBV20-1 and TRBJ1-2; D is unclear. The CDR3 is 12 amino acids. V was cut by 7 bases and J by 2 bases, with 11 bases left in between. CDR1 and CDR2 (germline): DFQATT, SNEGSKA (reference sequence).

The chain uses TRBV9 and TRBJ2-6; tentatively, D is TRBD1 or TRBD2 (5 bases each). V dropped 5 bases and J dropped 0 bases, with 15 bases sitting between them. CDR3 size: 17 residues. CDR1 and CDR2 (germline): SGDLS, YYNGEE. The CDR3 DNA sequence: TGTGCCAGCAGACCAAGGGACGGTGACTCTGGGGCCAACGTCCTGACTTTC. As protein: CASRPRDGDSGANVLTF.